This T cell receptor beta chain was recovered during a study of neurological immune-mediated disorders. The CDR3 length is 15 residues. With V trimmed by 2 bases and J by 7 bases, 11 bases remained unmatched. Per germline, CDR1 MNHEY and CDR2 SVGEGT. Time point defined: longitudinal time-point 1 (baseline). This clonotype came up many times. Via MiXCR, TCRdb re-called the 5' RACE reads, giving one row per CDR3 protein. Among about 49,000 distinct CDR3 sequences listed, 9% to 10% were seen once. Sequencing was carried out using PBMCs. This receptor was taken from a woman between 40 and 50 years old in good health. The chain employs TRBV6-2 or TRBV6-3 and TRBJ2-7; TRBD2 aligns across 7 bases. In DNA, the CDR3 is TGTGCCAGCAGTTACGGAGCGGGAAGGCGGCGGGAGCAGTACTTC. It specifies CASSYGAGRRREQYF.